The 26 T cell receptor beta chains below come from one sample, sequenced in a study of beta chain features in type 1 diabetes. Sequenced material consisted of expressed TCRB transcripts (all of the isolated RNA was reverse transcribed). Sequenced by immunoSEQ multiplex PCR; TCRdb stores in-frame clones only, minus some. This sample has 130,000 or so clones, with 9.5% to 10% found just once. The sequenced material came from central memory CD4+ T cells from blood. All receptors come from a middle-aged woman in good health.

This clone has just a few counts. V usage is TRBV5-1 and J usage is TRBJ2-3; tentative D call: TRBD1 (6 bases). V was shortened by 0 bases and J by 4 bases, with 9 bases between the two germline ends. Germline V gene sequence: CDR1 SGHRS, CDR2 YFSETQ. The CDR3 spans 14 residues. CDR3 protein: CASSLEGQPDTQYF. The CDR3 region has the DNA TGCGCCAGCAGCTTGGAGGGACAACCAGATACGCAGTATTTT.

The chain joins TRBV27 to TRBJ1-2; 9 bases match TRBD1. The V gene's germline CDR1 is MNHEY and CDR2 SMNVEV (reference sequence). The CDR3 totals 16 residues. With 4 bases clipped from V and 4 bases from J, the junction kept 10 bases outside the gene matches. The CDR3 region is CASSSHQLQGAYGYTF. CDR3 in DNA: TGTGCCAGCAGTTCCCACCAGTTACAGGGGGCCTATGGCTACACCTTC.

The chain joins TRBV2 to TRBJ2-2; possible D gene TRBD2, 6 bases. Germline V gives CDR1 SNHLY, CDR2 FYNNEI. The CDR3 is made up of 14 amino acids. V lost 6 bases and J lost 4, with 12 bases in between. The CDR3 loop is CASRIAESTGELFF. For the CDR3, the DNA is TGTGCCAGCAGGATAGCGGAAAGCACCGGGGAGCTGTTTTTT.

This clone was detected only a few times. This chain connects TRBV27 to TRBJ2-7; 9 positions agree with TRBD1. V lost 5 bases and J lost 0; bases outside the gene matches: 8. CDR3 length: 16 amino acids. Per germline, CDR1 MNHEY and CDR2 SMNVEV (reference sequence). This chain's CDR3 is CASSRGTGTPSYEQYF. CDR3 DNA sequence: TGTGCCAGCAGTCGCGGGACAGGGACCCCCTCCTACGAGCAGTACTTC.

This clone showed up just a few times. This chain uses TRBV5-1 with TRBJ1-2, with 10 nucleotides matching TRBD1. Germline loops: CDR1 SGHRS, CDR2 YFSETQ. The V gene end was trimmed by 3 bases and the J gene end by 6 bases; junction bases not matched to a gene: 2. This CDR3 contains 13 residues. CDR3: CASSSGTGDGYTF. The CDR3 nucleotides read TGCGCCAGCAGCTCAGGGACAGGGGATGGCTACACCTTC.

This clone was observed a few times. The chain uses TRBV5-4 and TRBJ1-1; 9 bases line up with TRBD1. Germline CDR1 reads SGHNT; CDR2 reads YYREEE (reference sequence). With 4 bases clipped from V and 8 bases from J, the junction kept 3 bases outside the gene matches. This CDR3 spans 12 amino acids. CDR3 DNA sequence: TGTGCCAGCAGCCAGGACAGGGGAGAAGCTTTCTTT. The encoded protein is CASSQDRGEAFF.

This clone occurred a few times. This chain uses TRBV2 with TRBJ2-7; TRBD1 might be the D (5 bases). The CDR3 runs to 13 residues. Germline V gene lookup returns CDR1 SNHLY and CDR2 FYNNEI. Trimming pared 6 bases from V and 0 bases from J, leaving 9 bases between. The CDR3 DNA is TGTGCCAGCAGGGTAGACAGCTCCTACGAGCAGTACTTC. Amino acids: CASRVDSSYEQYF.

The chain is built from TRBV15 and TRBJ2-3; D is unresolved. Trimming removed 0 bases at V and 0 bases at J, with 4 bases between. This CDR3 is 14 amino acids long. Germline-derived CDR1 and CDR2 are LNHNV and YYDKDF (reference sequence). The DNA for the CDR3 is TGTGCCACCAGCAGAGATTCTAGCACAGATACGCAGTATTTT. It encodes CATSRDSSTDTQYF.

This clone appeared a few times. The CDR3 region has the DNA TGTCCCCTGGGCGTTCCCTACAATGAGCAGTTCTTC. Protein product: CPLGVPYNEQFF. This sequence joins TRBV7-7 and TRBJ2-1, with D hard to call. The CDR3 is 12 residues long. Germline V lookup: CDR1 SSHAT, CDR2 FNYEAQ (reference sequence).

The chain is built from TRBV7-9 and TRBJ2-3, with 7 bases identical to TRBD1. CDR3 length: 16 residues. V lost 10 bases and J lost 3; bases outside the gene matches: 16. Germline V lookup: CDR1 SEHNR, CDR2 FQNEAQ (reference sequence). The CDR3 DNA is TGTGCCATACGACAGGGAGCTGGCTCGGGGACAGATACGCAGTATTTT. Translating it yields CAIRQGAGSGTDTQYF.

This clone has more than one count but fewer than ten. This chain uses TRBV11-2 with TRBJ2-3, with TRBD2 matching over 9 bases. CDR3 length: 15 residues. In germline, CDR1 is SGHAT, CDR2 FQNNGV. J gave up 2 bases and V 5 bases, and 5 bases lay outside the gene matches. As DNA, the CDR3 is TGTGCCAGCAGCCCCGCGGGGGGGCTCACAGATACGCAGTATTTT. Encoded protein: CASSPAGGLTDTQYF. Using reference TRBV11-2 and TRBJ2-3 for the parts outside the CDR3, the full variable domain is EAGVAQSPRYKIIEKRQSVAFWCNPISGHATLYWYQQILGQGPKLLIQFQNNGVVDDSQLPKDRFSAERLKGVDSTLKIQPAKLEDSAVYLCASSPAGGLTDTQYFGPGTRLTVL.

Here the CDR3 DNA reads TGTGCCAGCAGTGAGCGGAGCACAGATACGCAGTATTTT. This encodes CASSERSTDTQYF. The chain links TRBV2 to TRBJ2-3; D is ambiguous. CDR1 is SNHLY, CDR2 FYNNEI, per germline. The V end was cut by 3 bases, the J end by 0 bases, with 4 bases between. This CDR3 is built from 13 residues. Together with reference TRBV2 and TRBJ2-3, the CDR3 gives the full variable domain: EPEVTQTPSHQVTQMGQEVILRCVPISNHLYFYWYRQILGQKVEFLVSFYNNEISEKSEIFDDQFSVERPDGSNFTLKIRSTKLEDSAMYFCASSERSTDTQYFGPGTRLTVL.

CDR3 DNA: TGTGCCAGCAGTTACTTACAGGGGGCAATCGGGGAGCTGTTTTTT. This encodes CASSYLQGAIGELFF. The chain has TRBV6-5 and TRBJ2-2; TRBD1 agrees at 9 bases. From germline, CDR1 is MNHEY and CDR2 SVGAGI. This CDR3 is built from 15 residues. The ends lost 1 base at V and 7 bases at J; junction bases unmatched: 4.

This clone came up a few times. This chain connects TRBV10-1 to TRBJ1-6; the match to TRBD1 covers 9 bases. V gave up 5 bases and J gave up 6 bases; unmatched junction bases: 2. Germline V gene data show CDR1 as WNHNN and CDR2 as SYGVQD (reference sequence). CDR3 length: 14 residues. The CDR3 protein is CASSLDRGNSPLHF. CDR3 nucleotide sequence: TGCGCCAGCAGTTTGGACAGGGGTAATTCACCCCTCCACTTT.

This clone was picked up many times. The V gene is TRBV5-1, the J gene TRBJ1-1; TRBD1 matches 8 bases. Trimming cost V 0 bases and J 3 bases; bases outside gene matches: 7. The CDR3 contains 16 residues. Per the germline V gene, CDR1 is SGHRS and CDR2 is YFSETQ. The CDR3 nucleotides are TGCGCCAGCAGCTTGGGAGGGACAGGAGGATACACTGAAGCTTTCTTT. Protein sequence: CASSLGGTGGYTEAFF.

The CDR3 region is CASSRTGVTEQYF. As DNA, the CDR3 is TGTGCCAGCAGTAGGACAGGGGTCACCGAGCAGTACTTC. V gene TRBV6-1 combines with J gene TRBJ2-7; TRBD1 agrees at 9 bases. After removal of 5 bases from V and 6 bases from J, the junction contained 5 bases not matched to a gene. The CDR3 extends over 13 amino acids. Germline CDR1 and CDR2: MNHNS and SASEGT.

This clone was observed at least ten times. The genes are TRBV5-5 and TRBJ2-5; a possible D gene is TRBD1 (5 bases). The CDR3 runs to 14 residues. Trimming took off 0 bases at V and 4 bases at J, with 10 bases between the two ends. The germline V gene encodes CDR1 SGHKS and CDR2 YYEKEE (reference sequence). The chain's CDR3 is CASSLVPGPETQYF. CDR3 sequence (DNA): TGTGCCAGCAGCTTGGTCCCAGGGCCAGAGACCCAGTACTTC.

CDR3 nucleotides: TGTGCCAGCTCGCTAAAACCTAACTATGGCTACACCTTC. Translation gives CASSLKPNYGYTF. The chain carries TRBV2 and TRBJ1-2; D unclear. The CDR3 spans 13 residues. V lost 8 bases and J lost 0, with 10 bases in between. The germline V gene has CDR1 SNHLY and CDR2 FYNNEI.

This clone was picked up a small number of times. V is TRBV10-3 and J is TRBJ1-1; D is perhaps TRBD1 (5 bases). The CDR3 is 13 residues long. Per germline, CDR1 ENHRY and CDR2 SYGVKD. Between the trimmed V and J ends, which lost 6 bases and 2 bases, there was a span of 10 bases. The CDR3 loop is CAIRQTGNTEAFF. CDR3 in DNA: TGTGCCATCAGACAAACAGGTAACACTGAAGCTTTCTTT.

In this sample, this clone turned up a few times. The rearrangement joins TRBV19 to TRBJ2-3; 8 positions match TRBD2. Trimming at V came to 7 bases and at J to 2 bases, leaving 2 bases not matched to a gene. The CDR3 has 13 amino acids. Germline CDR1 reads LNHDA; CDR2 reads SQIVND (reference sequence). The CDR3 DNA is TGTGCCAGTACCGGGGGGGACACAGATACGCAGTATTTT. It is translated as CASTGGDTDTQYF. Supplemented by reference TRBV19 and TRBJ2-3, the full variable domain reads DGGITQSPKYLFRKEGQNVTLSCEQNLNHDAMYWYRQDPGQGLRLIYYSQIVNDFQKGDIAEGYSVSREKKESFPLTVTSAQKNPTAFYLCASTGGDTDTQYFGPGTRLTVL.

CDR3 nucleotide sequence: TGCAGCGTAGCGACAGGGTCGGAAAGTGGCTACACCTTC. Protein product: CSVATGSESGYTF. The rearrangement uses TRBV29-1 and TRBJ1-2, with TRBD1 matching 7 bases. The CDR3 contains 13 residues. CDR1 and CDR2 (germline): SQVTM, ANQGSEA. The junction had 11 bases not matched to a gene; V was cut back by 6 bases and J by 7 bases.

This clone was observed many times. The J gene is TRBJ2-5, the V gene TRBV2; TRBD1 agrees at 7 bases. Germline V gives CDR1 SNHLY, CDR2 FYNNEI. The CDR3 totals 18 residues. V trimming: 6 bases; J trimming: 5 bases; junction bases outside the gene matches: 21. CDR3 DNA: TGTGCCAGCAGCCAAACCTTTGGAGAAGGGGGCGGCGGGGAGACCCAGTACTTC. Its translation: CASSQTFGEGGGGETQYF.

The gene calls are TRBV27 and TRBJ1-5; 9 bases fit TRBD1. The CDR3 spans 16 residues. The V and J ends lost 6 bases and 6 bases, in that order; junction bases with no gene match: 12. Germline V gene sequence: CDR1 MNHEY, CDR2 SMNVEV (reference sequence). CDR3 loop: CASSTSRDRVGQPQHF. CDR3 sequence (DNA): TGTGCCAGCAGCACCTCACGGGACAGGGTGGGTCAGCCCCAGCATTTT.

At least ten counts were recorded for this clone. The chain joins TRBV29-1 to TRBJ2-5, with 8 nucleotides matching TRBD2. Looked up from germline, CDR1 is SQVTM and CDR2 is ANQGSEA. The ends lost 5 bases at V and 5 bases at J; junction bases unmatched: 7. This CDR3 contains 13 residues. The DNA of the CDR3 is TGCAGCGTTTTCGGGGGGGCTCATGAGACCCAGTACTTC. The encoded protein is CSVFGGAHETQYF.

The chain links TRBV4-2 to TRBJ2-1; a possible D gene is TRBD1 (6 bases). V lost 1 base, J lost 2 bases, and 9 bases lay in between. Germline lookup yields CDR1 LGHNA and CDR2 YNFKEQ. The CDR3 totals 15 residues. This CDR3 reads CASSQGTAAYNEQFF. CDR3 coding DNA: TGTGCCAGCAGCCAAGGGACAGCAGCCTACAATGAGCAGTTCTTC.

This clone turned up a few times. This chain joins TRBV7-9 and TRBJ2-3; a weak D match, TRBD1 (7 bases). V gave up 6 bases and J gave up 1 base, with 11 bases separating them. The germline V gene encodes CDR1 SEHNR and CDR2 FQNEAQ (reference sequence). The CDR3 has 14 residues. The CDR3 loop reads CASRTRGRTDTQYF. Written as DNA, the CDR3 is TGTGCCAGCAGGACTAGGGGGCGCACAGATACGCAGTATTTT.